This TCR beta chain was sequenced in a study of T cell responses to AZD1222 COVID-19 vaccine. Study observations and caveats: White British people made up most donors, females outnumbered males, and clonal diversity was possibly underestimated.

With respect to this clone: Its target is not known.

The table came from immunoSEQ multiplex PCR; TCRdb's copy has only in-frame clones and leaves some out. The profile covers tens of thousands of clones, with over 75% appearing a single time and about 3% taken by the ten largest. Second-dose groups at about 4 or about 12 weeks were pooled. The CDR3 runs to 13 residues. Germline V lookup: CDR1 MNHEY, CDR2 SMNVEV (reference sequence). V shed 5 bases, J shed 9 bases, and the junction held 6 bases outside the gene matches. The source of this sequence is an adult who received the AZD1222 COVID-19 vaccine. The sample in question was peripheral blood, obtained 28 days after the second AZD1222 dose. This chain connects TRBV27 to TRBJ2-1; 8 bases match TRBD2. CDR3 coding DNA: TGTGCCAGCAGTCGGGGGGGGGCAGCTGAGCAGTTCTTC. It is translated as CASSRGGAAEQFF.